This T cell receptor beta chain was found in a study of T-cell reconstitution after alpha-beta-depleted transplantation in children. V lost 6 bases and J 7 bases, leaving 13 bases between the germline ends. The CDR3 runs to 12 residues. Germline lookup yields CDR1 MNHEY and CDR2 SMNVEV (reference sequence). As to this clonotype: What it binds is not known.

Researchers prepared the TCRbeta library using unique molecular identifiers, the study reports. TCRdb processed the PCR reads anew with MiXCR; each CDR3 protein has one entry. Here the sample spans around 420,000 distinct CDR3 sequences, 15% to 20% being singletons. Study-wide results and caveats: Fresh T-cell production supplied most of the T-cell counts and diversity seen one year after transplant.

The chain couples TRBV27 to TRBJ2-7; D is perhaps TRBD1 or TRBD2 (6 bases each). This sequence originates from a boy under two years old who had a stem cell transplant for Wiskott-Aldrich syndrome, so the T cells may come from the graft donor. The material was PBMCs, mostly from graft donor cells, obtained 360 days after TCRalphabeta/CD19-depleted stem cell transplant. The CDR3 protein is CASSHKGGEQYF. CDR3 in DNA: TGTGCCAGCAGCCACAAGGGGGGAGAGCAGTACTTC.